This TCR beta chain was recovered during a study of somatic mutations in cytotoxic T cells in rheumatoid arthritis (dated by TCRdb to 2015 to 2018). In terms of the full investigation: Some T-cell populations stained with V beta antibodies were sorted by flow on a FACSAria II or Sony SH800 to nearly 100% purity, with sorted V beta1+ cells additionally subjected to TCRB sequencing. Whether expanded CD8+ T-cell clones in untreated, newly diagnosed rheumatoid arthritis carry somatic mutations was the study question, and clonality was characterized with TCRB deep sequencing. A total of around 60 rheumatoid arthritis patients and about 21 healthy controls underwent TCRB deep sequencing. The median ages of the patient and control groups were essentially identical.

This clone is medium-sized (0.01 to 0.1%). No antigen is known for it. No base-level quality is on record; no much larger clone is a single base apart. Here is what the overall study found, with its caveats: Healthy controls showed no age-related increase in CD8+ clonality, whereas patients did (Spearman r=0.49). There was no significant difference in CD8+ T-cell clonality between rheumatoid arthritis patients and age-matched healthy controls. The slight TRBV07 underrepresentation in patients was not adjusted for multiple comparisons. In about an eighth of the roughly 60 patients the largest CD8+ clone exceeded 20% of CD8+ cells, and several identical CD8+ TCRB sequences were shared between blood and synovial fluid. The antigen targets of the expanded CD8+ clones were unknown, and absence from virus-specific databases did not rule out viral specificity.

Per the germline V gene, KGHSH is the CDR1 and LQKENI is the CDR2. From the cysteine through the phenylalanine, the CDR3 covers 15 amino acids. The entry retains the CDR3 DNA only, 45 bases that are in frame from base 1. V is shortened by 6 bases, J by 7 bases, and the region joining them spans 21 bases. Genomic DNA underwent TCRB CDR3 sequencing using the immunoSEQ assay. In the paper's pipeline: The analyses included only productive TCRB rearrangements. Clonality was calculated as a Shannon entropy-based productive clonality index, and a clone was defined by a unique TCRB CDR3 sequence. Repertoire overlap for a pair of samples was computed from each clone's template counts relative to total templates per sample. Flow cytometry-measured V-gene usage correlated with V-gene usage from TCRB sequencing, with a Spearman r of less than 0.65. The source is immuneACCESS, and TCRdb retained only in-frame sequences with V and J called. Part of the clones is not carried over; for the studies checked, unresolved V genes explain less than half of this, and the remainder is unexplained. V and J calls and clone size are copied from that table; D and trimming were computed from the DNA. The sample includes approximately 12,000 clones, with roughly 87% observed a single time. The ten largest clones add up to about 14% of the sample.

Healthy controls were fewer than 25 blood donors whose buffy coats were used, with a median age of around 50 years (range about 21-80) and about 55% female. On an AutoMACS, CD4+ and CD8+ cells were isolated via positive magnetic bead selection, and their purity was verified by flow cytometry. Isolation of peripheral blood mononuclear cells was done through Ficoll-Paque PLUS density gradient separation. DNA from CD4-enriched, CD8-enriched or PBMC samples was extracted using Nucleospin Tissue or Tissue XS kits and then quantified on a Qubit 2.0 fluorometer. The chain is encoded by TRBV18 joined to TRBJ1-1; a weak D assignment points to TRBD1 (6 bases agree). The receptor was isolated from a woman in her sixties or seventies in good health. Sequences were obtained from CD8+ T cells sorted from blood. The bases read TGTGCCAGCTCTCCTCAGGGGCTGCATAGTCGTGAAGCTTTCTTT. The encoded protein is CASSPQGLHSREAFF.